This T cell receptor (beta chain) comes out of a study of vaccination effects on CD4 cells after COVID-19 (dated by TCRdb to between 2022 and 2023). In the study overall: The ViraFEST assay stimulated PBMC with viral peptide pools and then used TCR sequencing to identify antigen-specific CD4+ T cell clonotypes by expansion. Across the study, the median time from the second dose to post-vaccine sampling was 72 days (range 14 to 241). Some 1.9 million PBMC per well were cultured with roughly 10 ug/ml peptides in IMDM containing approximately 4.7% human AB serum, approximately 9.9 IU/ml IL-2 and gentamicin. In both COVID-19 convalescent patients and infection-naive vaccine recipients, the study compared SARS-CoV-2 spike-specific CD4+ TCR repertoires from before mRNA vaccination with those from after it. The full study included roughly 11 COVID-19 convalescent patients and several SARS-CoV-2-naive healthy vaccine recipients. In the study, cultures from other donors were sequenced using the Oncomine TCR Beta short-read assay on an Illumina iSeq 100.

From the cysteine up to the phenylalanine, the CDR3 has a length of 12 residues. CDR3 DNA only is kept here, 36 bases in frame from base 1. V is trimmed back by 8 bases and J by 2 bases, and the junction contains 3 bases that no gene match accounts for. In the germline V gene, CDR1 corresponds to SNHLY and CDR2 to FYNNEI. Note on this clone: This receptor's antigen is unknown. Base qualities were left out, and no much larger clone turns up one base away.

After less than 13 days of culture, CD4+ T cells were isolated with the EasySep CD4+ T cell isolation kit. Each participant got two doses of an mRNA SARS-CoV-2 vaccine, either BNT162b2 or mRNA-1273. None of the healthy vaccine recipients had a prior SARS-CoV-2 infection, which was confirmed by nucleocapsid antibody tests that came back negative both before and after vaccination. On days 3 and 7, half of the culture medium was replaced with fresh IL-2-containing medium. Unless noted otherwise, every peptide stimulation condition was cultured in triplicate wells. Using Ficoll-Paque Plus gradient centrifugation, PBMC were separated from whole blood and then either used fresh or cryopreserved at -140C. Genomic DNA was extracted from cultured CD4+ T cells with the QIAamp micro DNA kit. On the study overall, not on this receptor specifically: Marked clonal contraction was observed in both infection-induced and vaccine-induced clones at late post-vaccination timepoints, consistent with waning T cell responses. In healthy vaccine recipients, vaccine-induced clones were almost all SARS-CoV-2 mono-reactive, with only 1 of 255 cross-reactive with common cold coronaviruses. The study was limited by a small number of convalescent patients and lacked early post-infection timepoints.

Libraries were made using the immunoSEQ multiplex PCR assay. TCR beta CDR3 sequencing was performed on DNA from the cultured, isolated CD4+ T cells. Turning to the authors' computational methods: The analysis removed non-productive TCR sequences, trimmed reads to the CDR3 region, and retained only CDR3s that were 7 or more amino acids long. The MANAFEST web app was used to pick out antigen-specific clonotypes by comparing their expansion in peptide wells with that in reference cultures. To count as positive, a clone had to show expansion at FDR<0.05 compared with the reference and with all other wells, an odds ratio above 5, and a frequency above 0.1% in two replicate wells. Cross-reactive clonotypes were defined as significantly expanded in SARS-CoV-2 spike wells and in at least one common cold coronavirus spike condition. Levenshtein distance calculated with the stringdist R package was used to assess CDR3 similarity, and unrooted trees were constructed with ape in R 3.6.1. TCRdb carries this immuneACCESS record with in-frame sequences only. Its versions omit some clonotypes, under half of them owing to an unresolved V gene in the studies checked, with the rest unexplained. V, J and clone size were drawn from that table, and D and trimming were deduced from the DNA. The sample table holds roughly 40,000 clones, of which about 70% were seen once. Jointly, the top ten make up about 7.7% of the sample.

This receptor was identified in a human donor who received a COVID-19 vaccine. The chain employs TRBV2 and TRBJ2-7; TRBD2 matches 7 bases in the middle. The specimen was CD4+ T cells from PBMCs cultured without peptide, collected after COVID-19 vaccination. In nucleotides, the sequence is TGTGCCAGCGGGAGGGGACCCTACGAGCAGTACTTC. Its protein product is CASGRGPYEQYF.